This T cell receptor beta chain appears in the sequencing data of a study of technical replicates of blood from a few donors. TCRdb's copy holds only in-frame clones and misses some; the assay was immunoSEQ multiplex PCR. The table shows 13,000 to 15,000 clones, with approximately 80% occurring only once. J gave up 1 base and V 9 bases, and 9 bases lay outside the gene matches. This CDR3 is 15 amino acids long. Germline V CDR1 and CDR2: MNHEY, SMNVEV (reference sequence). The rearrangement links TRBV27 to TRBJ1-2, with TRBD1 matching 9 bases. Sequenced material: PBMCs. The sequence was obtained from a human donor in good health. For the CDR3, the DNA is TGTGCCAGTCGGGACAGGGCGTGGATTAACTATGGCTACACCTTC. Its translation: CASRDRAWINYGYTF.